Listed here are 25 T cell receptor beta chains from one sample, sequenced in a study of identical twins. TCRdb analysed the 5' RACE reads with MiXCR anew, one entry per CDR3 protein. Altogether 500,000 to 550,000 distinct CDR3 sequences are present, 20% to 25% being singletons, with the ten largest covering about 0.93%. The sample was also reused in another study, on T cells expressing NK-cell markers.

The sample was CD4+ T cells sorted from blood. These receptors all stem from a woman aged 18-35 years in good health.

In this sample, this clonotype turned up a few times. V usage is TRBV20-1 and J usage is TRBJ2-5, with D unclear. The V gene's germline CDR1 is DFQATT and CDR2 SNEGSKA (reference sequence). The V end lost 5 bases, the J end lost 5 bases, and 18 bases lay between the germline ends. This CDR3 has 14 residues. The CDR3 DNA reads as TGCAGTGCTCCCGGCGATCCAGGACGGGAGACCCAGTACTTC. It specifies CSAPGDPGRETQYF.

The chain links TRBV7-2 to TRBJ2-3; no definite D call. V was clipped by 2 bases and J by 4 bases, with 16 bases between them. The CDR3 totals 16 residues. CDR1 and CDR2 from the germline V gene are SGHTA and FQGNSA. CDR3 loop: CASSLFSPGPPDTQYF. The CDR3 DNA is TGTGCCAGCAGCTTATTTAGTCCAGGACCTCCAGATACGCAGTATTTT.

This clonotype was seen a handful of times. V usage is TRBV18 and J usage is TRBJ2-7, with 7 nucleotides matching TRBD1. Losses at the gene ends were 1 base for V and 6 bases for J; bases not matched to a gene: 9. The CDR3 extends over 15 amino acids. CDR1 KGHSH and CDR2 LQKENI come from the germline V gene. CDR3 coding DNA: TGTGCCAGCTCACCACAGGGGGCTGTAAGGCGCGAGCAGTACTTC. It encodes CASSPQGAVRREQYF.

This sequence joins TRBV10-3 and TRBJ1-2; the match to TRBD1 covers 7 bases. The germline V gene has CDR1 ENHRY and CDR2 SYGVKD. The CDR3 totals 13 residues. The V and J ends lost 11 bases and 2 bases, in that order; junction bases with no gene match: 8. CDR3 protein: CALKPGGNYGYTF. Here the CDR3 DNA reads TGTGCCTTAAAACCAGGGGGGAACTATGGCTACACCTTC.

This clonotype was seen many times. V usage is TRBV10-2 and J usage is TRBJ1-1; D possibly corresponds to TRBD1 (6 bases). Germline assignment: CDR1 WSHSY and CDR2 SAAADI. The CDR3 is 13 residues long. V shed 0 bases and J shed 5 bases, with 7 bases lying between them. This chain's CDR3 is CASSESRGTEAFF. The CDR3 DNA reads TGCGCCAGCAGTGAGTCCAGGGGAACTGAAGCTTTCTTT.

This chain uses TRBV12-3 or TRBV12-4 with TRBJ1-6, with D perhaps matching TRBD1 (6 bases). This CDR3 contains 14 residues. Trimming removed 3 bases at V and 8 bases at J, with 11 bases between. The CDR3 nucleotides read TGTGCCAGCAGTTTCGGGACACCTTATTCACCCCTCCACTTT. As protein: CASSFGTPYSPLHF.

V is TRBV6-1 and J is TRBJ1-5; 11 nucleotides line up with TRBD1. This CDR3 is 14 amino acids long. V was pared by 4 bases and J by 9 bases, with 5 bases of the junction left unmatched. Germline V gene lookup returns CDR1 MNHNS and CDR2 SASEGT. CDR3 in amino acids: CASSAGQGGGPQHF. DNA for the CDR3: TGTGCCAGCAGTGCGGGACAGGGGGGTGGGCCCCAGCATTTT.

This clonotype was seen many times. The rearrangement links TRBV12-3 or TRBV12-4 to TRBJ1-2; TRBD1 might be the D (6 bases). Trimming stripped 5 bases from V and 4 bases from J, with 11 bases between. CDR3 length: 13 amino acids. CDR3 region: CASSPTGIYGYTF. The CDR3 DNA follows: TGTGCCAGCAGTCCGACAGGAATCTATGGCTACACCTTC.

The gene calls are TRBV12-3 or TRBV12-4 and TRBJ1-1; no clear D. Trimming took 0 bases from V and 6 from J, leaving 14 bases between them. This CDR3 is built from 15 residues. CDR3: CASSLAGKEGPEAFF. For the CDR3, the DNA is TGTGCCAGCAGTTTAGCCGGGAAGGAGGGCCCTGAAGCTTTCTTT.

The chain employs TRBV3-1 and TRBJ1-5; D possibly corresponds to TRBD1 (6 bases). V gave up 1 base and J gave up 2 bases, with 12 bases separating them. The germline gives CDR1 LGHDT, CDR2 YNNKEL (reference sequence). The CDR3 covers 16 residues. The CDR3 nucleotides read TGTGCCAGCAGCCAAGGGGGCAGGGGTGGCAATCAGCCCCAGCATTTT. It translates to CASSQGGRGGNQPQHF.

This clonotype was seen a few times. Here the CDR3 reads CASSLQEGTGELFF. The CDR3 DNA follows: TGTGCCAGCAGTTTACAGGAGGGCACCGGGGAGCTGTTTTTT. V usage is TRBV27 and J usage is TRBJ2-2, with D possibly TRBD2 on 6 matching bases. The ends were cut back, 2 bases at V and 4 bases at J, with 8 bases in the middle. Per the germline V gene, CDR1 is MNHEY and CDR2 is SMNVEV (reference sequence). The CDR3 consists of 14 residues.

There are a few counts of this clonotype. The genes are TRBV5-6 and TRBJ2-5; 9 nucleotides align to TRBD1. The CDR3 totals 13 residues. V trimming: 2 bases; J trimming: 6 bases; junction bases outside the gene matches: 2. Germline V CDR1 and CDR2: SGHDT, YYEEEE. CDR3 nucleotides: TGTGCCAGCAGCTTTGACAGGGGGAAGACCCAGTACTTC. Translated, it gives CASSFDRGKTQYF.

This clonotype has ten or more counts. This rearrangement joins TRBV20-1 to TRBJ1-1, with TRBD1 matching 7 bases. The junction had 9 bases not matched to a gene; V was cut back by 5 bases and J by 6 bases. The length of the CDR3 is 13 residues. The germline gives CDR1 DFQATT, CDR2 SNEGSKA (reference sequence). The CDR3 here is CSAVTGTRSEAFF. The CDR3 DNA reads as TGCAGTGCTGTGACAGGGACGAGGTCTGAAGCTTTCTTT.

This clonotype was counted at least ten times. This chain connects TRBV2 to TRBJ2-1, with 12 bases fitting TRBD2. The CDR3 consists of 17 residues. J gave up 1 base and V 7 bases, and 8 bases lay outside the gene matches. Per the germline V gene, CDR1 is SNHLY and CDR2 is FYNNEI. The CDR3 here is CASTELAGGRSYNEQFF. The CDR3 DNA is TGTGCCAGCACCGAACTAGCGGGAGGTCGTTCCTACAATGAGCAGTTCTTC.

V usage is TRBV5-1 and J usage is TRBJ2-2; TRBD1 matches at 8 bases. J was trimmed by 6 bases and V by 4 bases; bases with no gene match: 5. In germline, CDR1 is SGHRS, CDR2 YFSETQ. The CDR3 has 14 residues. CDR3 in DNA: TGCGCCAGCAGCCCAGGACAGGGCCCCGGGGAGCTGTTTTTT. This encodes CASSPGQGPGELFF.

The chain combines TRBV10-3 with TRBJ2-1; possible D gene TRBD2, 6 bases. The CDR3 is made up of 20 amino acids. The V gene's germline CDR1 is ENHRY and CDR2 SYGVKD. The V and J ends lost 2 bases and 3 bases respectively, with 26 bases between them. The DNA for the CDR3 is TGTGCCATCAGTGAGCGGGTGGCGTGGAGGGTCGGGAGATTCTACAATGAGCAGTTCTTC. This codes for CAISERVAWRVGRFYNEQFF.

The chain uses TRBV29-1 and TRBJ2-5, with 8 bases lining up with TRBD1. Per the germline V gene, CDR1 is SQVTM and CDR2 is ANQGSEA. The CDR3 runs 14 residues. The J segment lost 0 bases and the V segment lost 8 bases, leaving 8 bases of the junction unmatched. The DNA of the CDR3 is TGCAGCCTCCGGACAGGGTGGTACCAAGAGACCCAGTACTTC. It translates to CSLRTGWYQETQYF.

This rearrangement joins TRBV9 to TRBJ1-1; 12 bases align to TRBD1. V trimming: 3 bases; J trimming: 4 bases; junction bases outside the gene matches: 13. CDR1 SGDLS and CDR2 YYNGEE come from the germline V gene. The CDR3 extends over 18 amino acids. The DNA of the CDR3 is TGTGCCAGCAGCGCGAATACCGGGACAGGGGGCGCGGTCACTGAAGCTTTCTTT. Its protein is CASSANTGTGGAVTEAFF.

This clonotype was found a few times. The rearrangement uses TRBV7-9 and TRBJ2-5; D is unclear. V gave up 5 bases and J gave up 5 bases, with 9 bases separating them. The germline V gene has CDR1 SEHNR and CDR2 FQNEAQ (reference sequence). CDR3 length: 12 amino acids. The CDR3 nucleotides read TGTGCCAGCAGCAAACACGGGGAGACCCAGTACTTC. This encodes CASSKHGETQYF.

The rearrangement joins TRBV6-1 to TRBJ2-5, with 12 bases fitting TRBD1. This CDR3 comprises 15 residues. With V trimmed by 6 bases and J by 5 bases, 7 bases remained unmatched. Germline V gene lookup returns CDR1 MNHNS and CDR2 SASEGT. For the CDR3, the DNA is TGTGCCAGCAGAGGGGACAGGGGGCGCCTGGAGACCCAGTACTTC. Protein product: CASRGDRGRLETQYF.

In its sample, this clonotype was seen many times. The chain employs TRBV20-1 and TRBJ1-1; TRBD1 aligns across 9 bases. Germline assignment: CDR1 DFQATT and CDR2 SNEGSKA (reference sequence). This CDR3 spans 15 amino acids. With V trimmed by 4 bases and J by 1 base, 7 bases remained unmatched. The CDR3 bases are TGCAGTGCTATCTACGGGACAGGGCGGAACACTGAAGCTTTCTTT. Its translation: CSAIYGTGRNTEAFF.

A few counts support this clonotype. V usage is TRBV10-3 and J usage is TRBJ2-7; the D call may be TRBD1 or TRBD2 (7 bases each). The CDR3 covers 14 residues. Germline CDR1 reads ENHRY; CDR2 reads SYGVKD. Trimming took off 10 bases at V and 6 bases at J, with 22 bases between the two ends. This chain's CDR3 is CASRSGTDLGEQYF. The DNA of the CDR3 is TGTGCCAGCCGGAGCGGGACAGACCTTGGCGAGCAGTACTTC.

V gene TRBV5-1 combines with J gene TRBJ2-1; perhaps TRBD2 as D (5 bases). Trimming pared 2 bases from V and 6 bases from J, leaving 12 bases between. Germline CDR1 is SGHRS and CDR2 is YFSETQ. The CDR3 is made up of 14 amino acids. The CDR3 region is CASSFPSSSNEQFF. The CDR3 bases are TGCGCCAGCAGCTTTCCTAGCAGCAGCAATGAGCAGTTCTTC. Looking up the rest from reference TRBV5-1 and TRBJ2-1 gives the full variable domain: KAGVTQTPRYLIKTRGQQVTLSCSPISGHRSVSWYQQTPGQGLQFLFEYFSETQRNKGNFPGRFSGRQFSNSRSEMNVSTLELGDSALYLCASSFPSSSNEQFFGPGTRLTVL.

The chain has TRBV7-8 and TRBJ2-1; D may be TRBD2 (7 bases). Germline lookup yields CDR1 SGHVS and CDR2 FQNEAQ. The CDR3 is 14 amino acids. With 0 bases removed from V and 9 bases from J, the gap between germline ends came to 12 bases. The CDR3 here is CASSLAEGGSEQFF. For the CDR3, the DNA is TGTGCCAGCAGCTTAGCGGAGGGGGGGAGTGAGCAGTTCTTC.

The chain links TRBV28 to TRBJ2-3; TRBD1 agrees at 8 bases. The CDR3 contains 14 residues. V dropped 9 bases and J dropped 0; count of bases not matched to a gene: 5. The germline CDR1 and CDR2 sequences are MDHEN and SYDVKM. The CDR3 protein is CASETGASTDTQYF. The CDR3 region has the DNA TGTGCCAGTGAGACAGGGGCTAGCACAGATACGCAGTATTTT.